This T cell receptor (beta chain) was captured by sequencing in a study of cytomegalovirus exposure and HLA in healthy donors (dated by TCRdb to the late 2010s). Background on the whole study: According to a later analysis, one platform produced both the 120 validation repertoires and the 720 or so repertoires of the first cohort. The aim of the study was to test whether cataloging public T cell receptors could identify signatures of past pathogen exposure. Along with the roughly 670-subject first cohort, a separate validation cohort of over a hundred different subjects was used. High-throughput TCR immunosequencing, statistical association of individual TCRs with disease status, and machine learning were combined to predict cytomegalovirus infection status.

Notes on this clone: Its antigen specificity is not known. There are no base qualities to consult, and no much larger clone falls within one base.

Results the study describes overall, beyond this receptor: While some public TCRs were present in many individuals, most TCR sequences turned up only very rarely across donors. All 120 or so repertoires were used to score co-occurrence in the validation cohort in a later analysis, because that analysis had no HLA typing for the cohort. According to the authors, the approach could potentially be generalized to other disease states and immunological phenotypes. The classifier was reported to diagnose cytomegalovirus status with high specificity and sensitivity in both the original and validation cohorts. Of the cluster scores, approximately 95% were above 0 in a later analysis, which found that TCRs clustered in the first cohort also tended to co-occur in the approximately 120 validation repertoires. Three of the identified cytomegalovirus-associated TCR beta chains were confirmed in vitro to be specific for cytomegalovirus antigens. The study listed 150 to 200 TCR beta chains as associated with cytomegalovirus.

Donors formed part of the validation cohort, which comprised 120 subjects and was distinct from the first cohort of fewer than 750 subjects. Library preparation employed the immunoSEQ multiplex PCR assay. For the original study's pipeline: A statistical classification framework was built for diagnosing cytomegalovirus status from the catalog of TCR beta chain sequences. TCRdb stores this immuneACCESS table with in-frame sequences only. Part of the clones is absent; in the studies checked, under half of the shortfall reflects unresolved V genes, and no reason is known for the rest. Clone size and the V and J calls come from that table; the DNA yielded D and trimming. A total of approximately 90,000 clones appear in this sample, about 93% of them only once. The top ten constitute less than 1.5% of the sample. The germline V gene encodes CDR1 SGHTA and CDR2 FQGNSA. At the junction V is shortened by 1 base and J by 1 base, with 12 bases in between. The CDR3 contains 16 residues, cysteine and phenylalanine counted. Solely the CDR3 DNA is kept, with 48 bases framed from the first base.

The receptor chain draws on TRBV7-2 and TRBJ2-3; tentative D gene TRBD2, with 6 bases matching. The sequencing input was PBMCs. This receptor was taken from a woman in her 30s in good health and CMV-seropositive. The DNA reads TGTGCCAGCAGCTTAGGGGGGGACTTTCGCACAGATACGCAGTATTTT. Its translation is CASSLGGDFRTDTQYF.